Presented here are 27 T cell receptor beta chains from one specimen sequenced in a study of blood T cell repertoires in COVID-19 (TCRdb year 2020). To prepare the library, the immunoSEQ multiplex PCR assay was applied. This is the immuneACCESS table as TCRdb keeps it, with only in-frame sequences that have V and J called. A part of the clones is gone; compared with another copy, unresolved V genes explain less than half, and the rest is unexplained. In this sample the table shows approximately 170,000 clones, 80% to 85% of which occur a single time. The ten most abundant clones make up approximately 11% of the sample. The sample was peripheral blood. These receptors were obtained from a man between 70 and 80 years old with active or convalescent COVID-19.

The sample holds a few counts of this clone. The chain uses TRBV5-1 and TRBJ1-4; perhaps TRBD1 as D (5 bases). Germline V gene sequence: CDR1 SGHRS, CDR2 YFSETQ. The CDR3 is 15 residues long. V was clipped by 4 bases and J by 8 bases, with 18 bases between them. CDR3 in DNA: TGCGCCAGCAGCCTGACGGGACTCGGAGGGGAAAAACTGTTTTTT. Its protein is CASSLTGLGGEKLFF.

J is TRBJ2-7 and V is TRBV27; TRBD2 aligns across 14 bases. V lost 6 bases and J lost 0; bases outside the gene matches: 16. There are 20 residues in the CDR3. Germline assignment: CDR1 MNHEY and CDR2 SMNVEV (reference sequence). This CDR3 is CASRPGLAGVEPMSSYEQYF. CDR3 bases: TGTGCCAGCAGGCCGGGACTAGCGGGAGTGGAACCTATGAGCTCCTACGAGCAGTACTTC.

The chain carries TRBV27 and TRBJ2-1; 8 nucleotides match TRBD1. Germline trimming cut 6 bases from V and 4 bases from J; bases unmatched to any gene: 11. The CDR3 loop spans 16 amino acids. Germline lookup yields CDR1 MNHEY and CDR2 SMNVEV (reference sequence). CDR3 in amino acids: CASSRRWTGTYNEQFF. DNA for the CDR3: TGTGCCAGCAGCCGCCGTTGGACAGGGACTTACAATGAGCAGTTCTTC.

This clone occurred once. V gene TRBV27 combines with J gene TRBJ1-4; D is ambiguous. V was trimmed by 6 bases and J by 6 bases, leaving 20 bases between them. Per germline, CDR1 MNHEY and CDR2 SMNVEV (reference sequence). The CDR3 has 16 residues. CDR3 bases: TGTGCCAGCAGCCGATCTGGTGACGCGGGCGATGAAAAACTGTTTTTT. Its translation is CASSRSGDAGDEKLFF.

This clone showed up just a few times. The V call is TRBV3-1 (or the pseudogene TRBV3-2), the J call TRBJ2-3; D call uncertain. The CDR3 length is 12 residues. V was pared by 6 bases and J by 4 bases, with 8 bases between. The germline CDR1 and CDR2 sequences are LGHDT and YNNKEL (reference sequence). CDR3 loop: CASREDSDTQYF. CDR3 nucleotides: TGTGCCAGCAGGGAAGACTCAGATACGCAGTATTTT.

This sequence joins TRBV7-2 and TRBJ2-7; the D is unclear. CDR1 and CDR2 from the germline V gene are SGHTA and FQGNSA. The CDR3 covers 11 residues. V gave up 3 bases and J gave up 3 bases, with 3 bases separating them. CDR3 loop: CASSFSYEQYF. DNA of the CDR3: TGTGCCAGCAGCTTCAGCTACGAGCAGTACTTC.

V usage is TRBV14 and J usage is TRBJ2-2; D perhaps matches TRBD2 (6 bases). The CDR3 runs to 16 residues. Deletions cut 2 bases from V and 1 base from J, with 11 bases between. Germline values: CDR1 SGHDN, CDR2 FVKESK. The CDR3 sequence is CASSQSWRGNTGELFF. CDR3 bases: TGTGCCAGCAGCCAATCCTGGCGGGGGAACACCGGGGAGCTGTTTTTT. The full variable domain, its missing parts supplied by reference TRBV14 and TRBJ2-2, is EAGVTQFPSHSVIEKGQTVTLRCDPISGHDNLYWYRRVMGKEIKFLLHFVKESKQDESGMPNNRFLAERTGGTYSTLKVQPAELEDSGVYFCASSQSWRGNTGELFFGEGSRLTVL.

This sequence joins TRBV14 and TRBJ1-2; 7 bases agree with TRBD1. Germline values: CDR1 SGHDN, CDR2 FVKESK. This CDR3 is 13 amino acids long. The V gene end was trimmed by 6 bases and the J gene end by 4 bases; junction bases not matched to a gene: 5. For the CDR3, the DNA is TGTGCCAGCAGTCGGGGACAGACCTATGGCTACACCTTC. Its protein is CASSRGQTYGYTF.

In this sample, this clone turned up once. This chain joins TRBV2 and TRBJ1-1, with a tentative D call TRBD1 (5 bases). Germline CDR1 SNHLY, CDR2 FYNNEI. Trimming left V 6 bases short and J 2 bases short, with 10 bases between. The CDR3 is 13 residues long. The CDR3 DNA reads TGTGCCAGCAGGCTGACAGCTAACACTGAAGCTTTCTTT. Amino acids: CASRLTANTEAFF.

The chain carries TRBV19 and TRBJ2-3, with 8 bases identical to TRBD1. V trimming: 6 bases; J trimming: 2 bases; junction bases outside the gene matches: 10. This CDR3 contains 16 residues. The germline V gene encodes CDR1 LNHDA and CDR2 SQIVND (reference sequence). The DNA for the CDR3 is TGTGCCAGTAGCGACCGGACAGGGAGCCCCACAGATACGCAGTATTTT. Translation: CASSDRTGSPTDTQYF.

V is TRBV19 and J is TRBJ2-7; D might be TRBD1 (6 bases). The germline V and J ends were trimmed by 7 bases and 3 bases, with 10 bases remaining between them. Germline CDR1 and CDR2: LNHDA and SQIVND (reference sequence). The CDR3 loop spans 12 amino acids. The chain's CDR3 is CASTGHLYEQYF. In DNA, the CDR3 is TGTGCCAGTACGGGACACCTCTACGAGCAGTACTTC.

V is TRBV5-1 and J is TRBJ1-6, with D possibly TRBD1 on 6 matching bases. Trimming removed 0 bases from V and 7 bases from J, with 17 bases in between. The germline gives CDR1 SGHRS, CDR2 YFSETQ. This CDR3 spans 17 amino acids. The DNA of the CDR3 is TGCGCCAGCAGCTTGGCCCAGACAGGAGGAAACAATTCACCCCTCCACTTT. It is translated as CASSLAQTGGNNSPLHF. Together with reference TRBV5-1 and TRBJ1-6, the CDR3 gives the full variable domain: KAGVTQTPRYLIKTRGQQVTLSCSPISGHRSVSWYQQTPGQGLQFLFEYFSETQRNKGNFPGRFSGRQFSNSRSEMNVSTLELGDSALYLCASSLAQTGGNNSPLHFGNGTRLTVT.

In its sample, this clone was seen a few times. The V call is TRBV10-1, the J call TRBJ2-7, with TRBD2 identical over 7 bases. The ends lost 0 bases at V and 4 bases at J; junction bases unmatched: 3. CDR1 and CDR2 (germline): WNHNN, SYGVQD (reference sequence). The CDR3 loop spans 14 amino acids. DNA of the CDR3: TGCGCCAGCAGTGAGTCTGAGCGGGGTTACGAGCAGTACTTC. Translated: CASSESERGYEQYF.

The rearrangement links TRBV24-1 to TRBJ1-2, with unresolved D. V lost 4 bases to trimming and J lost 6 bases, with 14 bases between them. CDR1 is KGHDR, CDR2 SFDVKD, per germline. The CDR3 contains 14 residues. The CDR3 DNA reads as TGTGCCACCAGTGACATCGCCAGGCAGGATGGCTACACCTTC. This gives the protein CATSDIARQDGYTF.

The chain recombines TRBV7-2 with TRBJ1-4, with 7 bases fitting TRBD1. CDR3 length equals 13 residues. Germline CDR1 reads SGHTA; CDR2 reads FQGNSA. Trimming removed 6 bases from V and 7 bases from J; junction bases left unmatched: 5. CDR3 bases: TGTGCCAGCAGGTCACAGGGGACTGAAAAACTGTTTTTT. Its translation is CASRSQGTEKLFF.

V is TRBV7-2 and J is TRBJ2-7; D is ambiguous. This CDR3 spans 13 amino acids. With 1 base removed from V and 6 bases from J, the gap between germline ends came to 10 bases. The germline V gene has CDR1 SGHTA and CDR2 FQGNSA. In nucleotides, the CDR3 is TGTGCCAGCAGCTTAGTACAGTTGGGCGAGCAGTACTTC. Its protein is CASSLVQLGEQYF.

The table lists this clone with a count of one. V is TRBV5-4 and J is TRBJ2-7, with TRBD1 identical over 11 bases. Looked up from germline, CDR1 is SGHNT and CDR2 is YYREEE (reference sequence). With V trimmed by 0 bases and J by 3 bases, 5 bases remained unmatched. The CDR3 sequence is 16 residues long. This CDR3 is CASSLEAGQGVYEQYF. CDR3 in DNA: TGTGCCAGCAGCTTGGAGGCGGGACAGGGGGTCTACGAGCAGTACTTC. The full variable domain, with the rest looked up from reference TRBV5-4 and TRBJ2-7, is ETGVTQSPTHLIKTRGQQVTLRCSSQSGHNTVSWYQQALGQGPQFIFQYYREEENGRGNFPPRFSGLQFPNYSSELNVNALELDDSALYLCASSLEAGQGVYEQYFGPGTRLTVT.

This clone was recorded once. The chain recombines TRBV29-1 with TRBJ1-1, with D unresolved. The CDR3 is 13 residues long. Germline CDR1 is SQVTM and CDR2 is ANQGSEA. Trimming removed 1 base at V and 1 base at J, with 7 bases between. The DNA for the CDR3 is TGCAGCGTTGAAGTATCGCGGAACACTGAAGCTTTCTTT. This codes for CSVEVSRNTEAFF. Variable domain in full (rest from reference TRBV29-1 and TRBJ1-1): SAVISQKPSRDICQRGTSLTIQCQVDSQVTMMFWYRQQPGQSLTLIATANQGSEATYESGFVIDKFPISRPNLTFSTLTVSNMSPEDSSIYLCSVEVSRNTEAFFGQGTRLTVV.

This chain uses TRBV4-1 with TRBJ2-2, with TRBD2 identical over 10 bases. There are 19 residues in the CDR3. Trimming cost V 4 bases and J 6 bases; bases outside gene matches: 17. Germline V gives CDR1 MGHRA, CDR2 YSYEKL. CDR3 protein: CASSRAVSGGAVLAGELFF. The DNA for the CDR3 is TGCGCCAGCAGCCGCGCGGTAAGCGGGGGGGCCGTCCTCGCCGGGGAGCTGTTTTTT.

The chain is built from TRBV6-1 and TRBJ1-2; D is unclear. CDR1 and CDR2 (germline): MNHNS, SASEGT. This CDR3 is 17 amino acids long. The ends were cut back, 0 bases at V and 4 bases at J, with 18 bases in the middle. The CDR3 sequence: CASSEAEGQHSFYGYTF. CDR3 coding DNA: TGTGCCAGCAGTGAAGCGGAGGGCCAGCACAGTTTCTATGGCTACACCTTC.

DNA of the CDR3: TGTGCCACCGCGGGGGGCTCTGGAAACACCATATATTTT. As protein: CATAGGSGNTIYF. The V gene is TRBV18, the J gene TRBJ1-3; TRBD1 is a possible D gene (5 bases). This CDR3 has 13 residues. V lost 10 bases and J 0 bases, leaving 10 bases between the germline ends. Germline V CDR1 and CDR2: KGHSH, LQKENI.

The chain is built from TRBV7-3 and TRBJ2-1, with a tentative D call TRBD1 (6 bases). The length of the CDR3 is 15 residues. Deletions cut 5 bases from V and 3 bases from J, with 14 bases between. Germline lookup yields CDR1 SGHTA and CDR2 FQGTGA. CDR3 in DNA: TGTGCCAGCAGCCTGGACAGAAATTTCTACAATGAGCAGTTCTTC. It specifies CASSLDRNFYNEQFF. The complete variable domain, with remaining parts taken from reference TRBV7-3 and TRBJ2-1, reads GAGVSQTPSNKVTEKGKYVELRCDPISGHTALYWYRQSLGQGPEFLIYFQGTGAADDSGLPNDRFFAVRPEGSVSTLKIQRTERGDSAVYLCASSLDRNFYNEQFFGPGTRLTVL.

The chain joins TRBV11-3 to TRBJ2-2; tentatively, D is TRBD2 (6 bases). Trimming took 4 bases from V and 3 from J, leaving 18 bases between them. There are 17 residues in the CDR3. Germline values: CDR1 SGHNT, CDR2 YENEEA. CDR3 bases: TGTGCCAGCAGCTCACCCGGTGGGGGGAAAGACACCGGGGAGCTGTTTTTT. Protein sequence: CASSSPGGGKDTGELFF.

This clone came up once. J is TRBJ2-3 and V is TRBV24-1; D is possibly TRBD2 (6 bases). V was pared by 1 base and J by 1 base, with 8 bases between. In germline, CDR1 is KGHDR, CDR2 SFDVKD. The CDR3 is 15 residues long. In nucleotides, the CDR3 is TGTGCCACCAGTGATTTTGCTAGCGGCACAGATACGCAGTATTTT. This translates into CATSDFASGTDTQYF.

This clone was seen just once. The CDR3 is CASSHMSGATQYF. CDR3 bases: TGTGCCAGCAGTCACATGTCAGGGGCTACGCAGTATTTT. The chain carries TRBV6-5 and TRBJ2-3, with D possibly being TRBD1 (6 bases). V was trimmed by 5 bases and J by 8 bases, leaving 14 bases between them. This CDR3 contains 13 residues. Germline-derived CDR1 and CDR2 are MNHEY and SVGAGI.

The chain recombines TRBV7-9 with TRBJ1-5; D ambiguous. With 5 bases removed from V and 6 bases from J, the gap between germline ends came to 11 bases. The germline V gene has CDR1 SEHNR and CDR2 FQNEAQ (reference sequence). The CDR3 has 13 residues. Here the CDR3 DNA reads TGTGCCAGCAGCAAACACGAGGGTCAGCCCCAGCATTTT. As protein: CASSKHEGQPQHF.

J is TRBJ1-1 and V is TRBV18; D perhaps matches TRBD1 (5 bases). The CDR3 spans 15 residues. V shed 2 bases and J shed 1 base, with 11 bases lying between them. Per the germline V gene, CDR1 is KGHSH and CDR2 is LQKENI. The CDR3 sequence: CASSPVPGANTEAFF. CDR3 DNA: TGTGCCAGCTCACCAGTCCCTGGGGCGAACACTGAAGCTTTCTTT.